A single sample is the source of the 18 T cell receptor beta chains below, sequenced in a study of T cell responses to AZD1222 COVID-19 vaccine. The assay was immunoSEQ multiplex PCR, and TCRdb's table has in-frame clones only and misses some. The sample gives around 200,000 clones, more than 75% of which show up once; roughly a quarter is in the top ten. The sequencing used peripheral blood, collected 28 days after the second AZD1222 dose. Receptor source: an adult who received the AZD1222 COVID-19 vaccine.

This chain connects TRBV6-5 to TRBJ1-2; D is undetermined. The V and J ends lost 2 bases and 2 bases respectively, with 12 bases between them. The CDR3 length is 15 residues. Germline V gene sequence: CDR1 MNHEY, CDR2 SVGAGI. The CDR3 loop reads CASSYTIAANYGYTF. DNA for the CDR3: TGTGCCAGCAGTTACACCATAGCGGCCAACTATGGCTACACCTTC.

The rearrangement joins TRBV7-2 to TRBJ2-2; TRBD2 might be the D (6 bases). This CDR3 has 15 amino acids. The germline gives CDR1 SGHTA, CDR2 FQGNSA. V dropped 6 bases and J dropped 7 bases, with 18 bases sitting between them. The CDR3 nucleotides are TGTGCCAGCAGACCAACCGGGAGAGCGAACGGGGAGCTGTTTTTT. Amino acids: CASRPTGRANGELFF.

This chain joins TRBV28 and TRBJ1-1, with D unresolved. CDR1 and CDR2 from the germline V gene are MDHEN and SYDVKM. The V and J ends lost 1 base and 11 bases respectively, with 20 bases between them. The CDR3 length is 15 residues. Here the CDR3 reads CASSLFGQGVPAAFF. The CDR3 DNA is TGTGCCAGCAGTTTATTCGGTCAAGGAGTTCCTGCGGCTTTCTTT. The full variable domain, with the rest looked up from reference TRBV28 and TRBJ1-1, is DVKVTQSSRYLVKRTGEKVFLECVQDMDHENMFWYRQDPGLGLRLIYFSYDVKMKEKGDIPEGYSVSREKKERFSLILESASTNQTSMYLCASSLFGQGVPAAFFGQGTRLTVV.

The rearrangement joins TRBV18 to TRBJ2-3, with no clear D. Trimming left V 2 bases short and J 4 bases short, with 4 bases between. Germline-derived CDR1 and CDR2 are KGHSH and LQKENI. The CDR3 is 12 amino acids. CDR3 nucleotides: TGTGCCAGCTCACCAGGGCCAGATACGCAGTATTTT. As protein: CASSPGPDTQYF. The whole variable domain, filled in from reference TRBV18 and TRBJ2-3, reads NAGVMQNPRHLVRRRGQEARLRCSPMKGHSHVYWYRQLPEEGLKFMVYLQKENIIDESGMPKERFSAEFPKEGPSILRIQQVVRGDSAAYFCASSPGPDTQYFGPGTRLTVL.

This rearrangement joins TRBV6-2 or TRBV6-3 to TRBJ2-1; weak D call: TRBD1 (5 bases). Trimming removed 0 bases at V and 0 bases at J, with 9 bases between. CDR3 length: 16 amino acids. Germline V gene data show CDR1 as MNHEY and CDR2 as SVGEGT. CDR3 sequence reads: CASSYSHDSSYNEQFF. The CDR3 nucleotides read TGTGCCAGCAGTTACTCGCATGACAGCTCCTACAATGAGCAGTTCTTC.

The chain combines TRBV10-3 with TRBJ2-1, with D perhaps TRBD2 (5 bases). Germline V lookup: CDR1 ENHRY, CDR2 SYGVKD. The CDR3 extends over 13 amino acids. V gave up 5 bases and J gave up 8 bases, with 13 bases separating them. The CDR3, as DNA: TGTGCCATCAGTCGGAAGGAGGAGGATGAGCAGTTCTTC. Protein product: CAISRKEEDEQFF.

This clone was counted once. The chain joins TRBV9 to TRBJ2-2, with TRBD2 matching 7 bases. V shed 1 base and J 7 bases; nucleotides not matched to a gene: 7. Looked up from germline, CDR1 is SGDLS and CDR2 is YYNGEE. The CDR3 sequence is 15 residues long. The CDR3, as DNA: TGTGCCAGCAGCGTATCCGCGGGAGCGAACGGGGAGCTGTTTTTT. Translation gives CASSVSAGANGELFF.

V usage is TRBV9 and J usage is TRBJ2-7; no reliable D call. Trimming left V 1 base short and J 0 bases short, with 2 bases between. Per germline, CDR1 SGDLS and CDR2 YYNGEE. The CDR3 contains 12 residues. The CDR3 DNA reads TGTGCCAGCAGCGTAAGCTCCTACGAGCAGTACTTC. This translates into CASSVSSYEQYF.

The chain links TRBV6-5 to TRBJ1-1; D not resolved. Trimming left V 8 bases short and J 4 bases short, with 8 bases between. The CDR3 spans 11 residues. Germline CDR1 and CDR2: MNHEY and SVGAGI. The CDR3 nucleotides read TGTGCCAGCGAGCGGGGCACTGAAGCTTTCTTT. It specifies CASERGTEAFF.

In its sample, this clone was seen a few times. The chain links TRBV9 to TRBJ2-2, with 7 positions matching TRBD2. V trimming: 0 bases; J trimming: 7 bases; junction bases outside the gene matches: 3. CDR1 and CDR2 from the germline V gene are SGDLS and YYNGEE. This CDR3 has 14 residues. DNA for the CDR3: TGTGCCAGCAGCGTAGAACCGGGAGGCGGGGAGCTGTTTTTT. It is translated as CASSVEPGGGELFF.

The V call is TRBV18, the J call TRBJ1-1; D is undetermined. Germline CDR1 KGHSH, CDR2 LQKENI. The CDR3 length is 14 residues. Deletions cut 0 bases from V and 4 bases from J, with 9 bases between. CDR3 in DNA: TGTGCCAGCTCACCACCTGGCCGGAGCACTGAAGCTTTCTTT. It encodes CASSPPGRSTEAFF.

The chain uses TRBV7-2 and TRBJ2-7; TRBD1 aligns across 8 bases. V shed 5 bases, J shed 1 base, and the junction held 4 bases outside the gene matches. CDR1 and CDR2 (germline): SGHTA, FQGNSA. The CDR3 is 14 residues long. The CDR3 region has the DNA TGTGCCAGCAGCCCGGACAGGGCTTCCTACGAGCAGTACTTC. Protein: CASSPDRASYEQYF.

The J gene is TRBJ1-2, the V gene TRBV5-6; 9 bases fit TRBD1. The CDR3 has 13 residues. The junction had 0 bases not matched to a gene; V was cut back by 4 bases and J by 2 bases. CDR1 is SGHDT, CDR2 YYEEEE, per germline. For the CDR3, the DNA is TGTGCCAGCAGCGGACAGGGGAACTATGGCTACACCTTC. It translates to CASSGQGNYGYTF.

The V gene is TRBV19, the J gene TRBJ2-6; no clear D. The CDR3 sequence is 15 residues long. Germline assignment: CDR1 LNHDA and CDR2 SQIVND (reference sequence). Trimming stripped 3 bases from V and 3 bases from J, with 9 bases between. Here the CDR3 reads CASSIPYSGANVLTF. The CDR3 DNA is TGTGCCAGTAGTATCCCATACAGTGGGGCCAACGTCCTGACTTTC.

The CDR3, as DNA: TGTGCCAGTAGTACCCAGATTGGGAACACTGAAGCTTTCTTT. The encoded protein is CASSTQIGNTEAFF. The chain combines TRBV19 with TRBJ1-1, with no clear D. This CDR3 contains 14 residues. CDR1 and CDR2 (germline): LNHDA, SQIVND (reference sequence). Trimming took 4 bases from V and 1 from J, leaving 10 bases between them.

The chain carries TRBV6-2 or TRBV6-3 and TRBJ2-5; 14 bases line up with TRBD2. Germline lookup yields CDR1 MNHEY and CDR2 SVGEGT. V shed 4 bases and J 5 bases; nucleotides not matched to a gene: 15. CDR3 length: 19 residues. CDR3 region: CASSFGTSGSKGGRETQYF. CDR3 bases: TGTGCCAGCAGTTTTGGGACTAGCGGGAGTAAAGGTGGAAGGGAGACCCAGTACTTC.

V and J are TRBV20-1 and TRBJ2-3; weak D call: TRBD2 (6 bases). The CDR3 has 14 residues. Per the germline V gene, CDR1 is DFQATT and CDR2 is SNEGSKA (reference sequence). The V end lost 3 bases, the J end lost 4 bases, and 14 bases lay between the germline ends. The CDR3 coding sequence is TGCAGTGCTAGTGAGGGCCGCGGGGCAGATACGCAGTATTTT. Amino acids: CSASEGRGADTQYF.

This chain links TRBV6-5 with TRBJ1-1; TRBD1 agrees at 8 bases. In germline, CDR1 is MNHEY, CDR2 SVGAGI. The CDR3 runs 14 residues. Germline trimming cut 6 bases from V and 1 base from J; bases unmatched to any gene: 4. CDR3: CASRPGTGNTEAFF. DNA for the CDR3: TGTGCCAGCAGACCCGGGACAGGGAACACTGAAGCTTTCTTT.